The rows below give T cell receptor beta chains drawn from one sample of a study of shared clonotypes between healthy human individuals. Here immunoSEQ multiplex PCR was the method, and the copy in TCRdb shows in-frame clones only, minus some. This repertoire shows 2 million to 2.5 million clones, about nine tenths found once; its top ten account for 0.37%. The specimen sequenced was naive CD4+ T cells from PBMCs. These receptors were taken from a man between 18 and 29 years old in good health. Some clones in this sample may be carry-over from other donors' samples. CDR3s include the opening cysteine and the closing phenylalanine or tryptophan. A D gene is named only where the DNA matches it firmly. Clone size is shown for a subset of rows, as once, few, many or a class of expanded clone.

cdr3_aa,cdr3_nt,clone_size,v_call,j_call,d_call
CASSPTGVTGEQYF,TGTGCCAGCTCCCCCACGGGAGTCACCGGCGAGCAGTACTTC,once,TRBV6-1,TRBJ2-7,-
CASRGSSAVVLFF,TGTGCCAGCAGAGGGTCTAGCGCGGTAGTACTGTTCTTC,-,TRBV6-1,TRBJ2-1,-
CASSLDRDQPQHF,TGTGCCAGCAGCTTAGACAGAGACCAGCCCCAGCATTTT,once,TRBV7-7,TRBJ1-5,-
CASSAWDSGNIQYF,TGTGCCAGCAGCGCCTGGGACAGTGGAAACATTCAGTACTTC,-,TRBV9,TRBJ2-4,TRBD1
CASQGGGSGNTIYF,TGTGCCAGCCAAGGGGGGGGCTCTGGAAACACCATATATTTT,-,TRBV19,TRBJ1-3,-
CASSGWRPDAGELFF,TGTGCCAGCAGCGGATGGAGGCCGGACGCCGGGGAGCTGTTTTTT,-,TRBV9,TRBJ2-2,-
CASRDRVDPDTQYF,TGTGCCAGTAGGGACAGGGTGGATCCAGATACGCAGTATTTT,-,TRBV19,TRBJ2-3,TRBD1
CASSYSKQLREQYF,TGTGCCAGCAGTTACTCGAAACAGCTTCGCGAGCAGTACTTC,-,TRBV6-6,TRBJ2-7,-
CATEGWAGLAGASRFF,TGTGCCACCGAGGGGTGGGCGGGACTAGCGGGAGCATCCCGGTTCTTC,-,TRBV5-4,TRBJ2-1,TRBD2
CASSQPWGKAGELFF,TGTGCCAGCAGTCAGCCCTGGGGGAAAGCCGGGGAGCTGTTTTTT,-,TRBV27,TRBJ2-2,-
CASSLLTGGINEQFF,TGTGCCAGCAGTCTCCTGACAGGGGGCATAAATGAGCAGTTCTTC,-,TRBV6-5,TRBJ2-1,TRBD1
CASSPPGQIYEQYF,TGTGCCAGCAGCCCCCCGGGACAGATTTACGAGCAGTACTTC,-,TRBV7-9,TRBJ2-7,TRBD1
CASSLGGFYEQYF,TGTGCCAGCAGCTTAGGCGGGTTCTACGAGCAGTACTTC,-,TRBV7-8,TRBJ2-7,-
CASSRLLLGTIQYF,TGTGCCAGCAGCCGCCTACTTTTGGGGACCATTCAGTACTTC,-,TRBV28,TRBJ2-4,-
CSVGGDTEAFF,TGCAGCGTTGGGGGAGACACTGAAGCTTTCTTT,few,TRBV29-1,TRBJ1-1,-
CASTPTPREPNYGYTF,TGTGCCAGCACCCCGACCCCCCGAGAGCCTAACTATGGCTACACCTTC,once,TRBV2,TRBJ1-2,-
CSVEDSVAAEQYF,TGCAGCGTTGAAGATAGTGTCGCGGCCGAGCAGTACTTC,-,TRBV29-1,TRBJ2-7,-
CASSLALTGTAMSKFF,TGCGCCAGCAGCTTGGCCCTCACAGGGACGGCAATGAGCAAATTCTTC,-,TRBV5-1,TRBJ2-1,-
CASSLAGGTGELFF,TGCGCCAGCAGCTTGGCTGGCGGTACCGGGGAGCTGTTTTTT,-,TRBV5-1,TRBJ2-2,-
CASSQAGRTNEKLFF,TGCGCCAGCAGCCAAGCGGGGCGGACTAATGAAAAACTGTTTTTT,-,TRBV4-3,TRBJ1-4,-
CASSPQGLPSYEQYF,TGTGCCAGCAGTCCGCAGGGCCTACCCTCCTACGAGCAGTACTTC,-,TRBV28,TRBJ2-7,-
CASSLTGNEQFF,TGTGCCAGCAGCTTGACGGGTAATGAGCAGTTCTTC,-,TRBV11-3,TRBJ2-1,-
CASSLELVSYEQYF,TGTGCCAGCAGCTTAGAACTTGTCTCCTACGAGCAGTACTTC,-,TRBV7-6,TRBJ2-7,-
CATTYPASSNIQYF,TGTGCCACCACCTACCCGGCTAGCTCAAACATTCAGTACTTC,-,TRBV15,TRBJ2-4,-
CASSQAGEGWLYGYTF,TGCGCCAGCAGCCAGGCCGGGGAGGGGTGGTTATATGGCTACACCTTC,-,TRBV4-1,TRBJ1-2,-
CASSQVVRQVGKTQYF,TGTGCCAGCAGTCAAGTGGTGAGACAGGTGGGAAAGACCCAGTACTTC,-,TRBV2,TRBJ2-5,-
CSVVGGDEQYF,TGCAGCGTAGTTGGAGGTGACGAGCAGTACTTC,-,TRBV20-1,TRBJ2-7,-
CASSPPGTYEQYF,TGTGCCAGCAGCCCCCCCGGGACCTACGAGCAGTACTTC,-,TRBV9,TRBJ2-7,-
CASSPSGGLAALNYEQYF,TGTGCCAGCAGCCCCTCGGGGGGCCTGGCCGCCTTGAACTACGAGCAGTACTTC,-,TRBV7-6,TRBJ2-7,-
CATSINRGSSYEQYF,TGTGCCACCAGCATCAACAGGGGGAGCTCCTACGAGCAGTACTTC,-,TRBV15,TRBJ2-7,TRBD1
CSVEDRQRNTIYF,TGCAGCGTTGAAGACCGACAGAGAAACACCATATATTTT,-,TRBV29-1,TRBJ1-3,-
CATSRDRTLGVYGYTF,TGTGCCACCAGCAGAGATCGAACTTTGGGGGTCTATGGCTACACCTTC,-,TRBV15,TRBJ1-2,-
CASSLGDRGDEKLFF,TGTGCCAGCAGCTTAGGGGACAGGGGGGATGAAAAACTGTTTTTT,-,TRBV7-7,TRBJ1-4,TRBD1
CATSRASSNTEAFF,TGTGCCACCAGCAGAGCGTCCTCGAACACTGAAGCTTTCTTT,-,TRBV15,TRBJ1-1,-
CASTHTDTQYF,TGTGCCAGCACTCACACAGATACGCAGTATTTT,-,TRBV11-2,TRBJ2-3,-
CASSLPPGQGDNEQFF,TGTGCCAGCAGCTTACCTCCGGGACAGGGGGATAATGAGCAGTTCTTC,-,TRBV5-4,TRBJ2-1,TRBD1
CASSYNKDATYEQYF,TGTGCCAGCAGCTATAACAAGGACGCGACCTACGAGCAGTACTTC,-,TRBV6-5,TRBJ2-7,-
CASTNRDRTIQSSYEQYF,TGTGCCAGCACCAACCGGGACAGGACAATCCAAAGCTCCTACGAGCAGTACTTC,-,TRBV21-1,TRBJ2-7,-
CASGFLGGGNTEAFF,TGTGCTAGTGGCTTCCTAGGGGGAGGGAACACTGAAGCTTTCTTT,-,TRBV12-5,TRBJ1-1,-
CASSDLPENTIYF,TGTGCCAGCAGTGATCTCCCAGAAAACACCATATATTTT,few,TRBV2,TRBJ1-3,-
CASSFFRVAGELFF,TGTGCCAGCAGCTTCTTTCGGGTTGCCGGGGAGCTGTTTTTT,-,TRBV5-6,TRBJ2-2,-
CASSLDKTGGQETQYF,TGTGCCAGCAGCTTAGATAAGACAGGGGGTCAAGAGACCCAGTACTTC,-,TRBV7-6,TRBJ2-5,TRBD1
CASSLWAGETDTQYF,TGTGCCAGCAGCTTATGGGCGGGAGAGACAGATACGCAGTATTTT,-,TRBV7-3,TRBJ2-3,TRBD2
CASSQPRDRVHEQFF,TGCGCCAGCAGCCAACCCCGGGACAGGGTTCATGAGCAGTTCTTC,-,TRBV4-1,TRBJ2-1,TRBD1
CASSGIGGETQYF,TGCGCCAGCAGTGGTATAGGGGGAGAGACCCAGTACTTC,-,TRBV10-2,TRBJ2-5,-
CASSQFYRGTDTQYF,TGCGCCAGCAGTCAATTCTACAGGGGTACAGATACGCAGTATTTT,-,TRBV23-1,TRBJ2-3,TRBD1
CASSLRDRPYEQYF,TGTGCCAGCAGCTTACGGGACCGGCCCTACGAGCAGTACTTC,-,TRBV11-2,TRBJ2-7,-
CASSLGTVPLEQYF,TGCGCCAGCAGCCTCGGGACTGTCCCTCTCGAGCAGTACTTC,-,TRBV5-1,TRBJ2-7,-
CASSLVREGDTQYF,TGTGCCAGCAGCTTGGTACGGGAGGGGGATACGCAGTATTTT,-,TRBV5-4,TRBJ2-3,TRBD2
CASSPSRGLGYGYTF,TGTGCCAGCAGCCCGTCAAGGGGCCTTGGGTATGGCTACACCTTC,-,TRBV5-8,TRBJ1-2,-
CASSLPGSSYNEQFF,TGTGCCAGCAGCTTACCCGGGAGCTCCTACAATGAGCAGTTCTTC,-,TRBV5-4,TRBJ2-1,-
CASSIVGGTEAFF,TGTGCCAGTAGTATAGTAGGGGGCACTGAAGCTTTCTTT,few,TRBV19,TRBJ1-1,-
CASSLGAGTNQPQHF,TGTGCCAGCAGCTTAGGCGCGGGGACTAATCAGCCCCAGCATTTT,-,TRBV7-2,TRBJ1-5,-
CASSLRDVGGEQFF,TGTGCCAGCAGCTTGCGGGACGTAGGTGGGGAGCAGTTCTTC,-,TRBV11-3,TRBJ2-1,-
CASSPRTGGTDTQYF,TGTGCCAGCAGCCCCAGGACAGGAGGGACAGATACGCAGTATTTT,-,TRBV7-9,TRBJ2-3,-